The subject of this entry is one TCR beta chain. Its antigen is still unknown. The PCR had 60 Vbeta and 13 Jbeta primers. The method was immunoSEQ multiplex PCR; TCRdb's version includes in-frame clones alone and lacks a portion of them. The data contain approximately 170,000 clones, 65% to 85% of them seen just once; the ten biggest clones take up around 4.4%. This record belongs to a study of cytomegalovirus exposure and HLA in healthy donors. Findings and caveats of the study: Among the most significant clusters, several appeared linked to common viral pathogens in a later analysis. Reportedly, a later analysis found an Asian-associated ancestry cluster had fewer N-insertions than the approximately 640-donor mean.

The CDR3 loop spans 14 amino acids. CDR1 is SGHNT and CDR2 is YYREEE in the germline V gene (reference sequence). V shed 0 bases and J shed 5 bases, with 9 bases lying between them. This receptor was identified in a woman between 45 and 65 years old in good health and CMV-seropositive. The chain employs TRBV5-4 and TRBJ2-1; possibly TRBD2 for D (6 bases). The sequenced material came from PBMCs. This CDR3 is CASSLVPSDNEQFF. For the CDR3, the DNA is TGTGCCAGCAGCTTGGTTCCTAGCGACAATGAGCAGTTCTTC.